A selection of T cell receptor beta chains follows, all from one sample in a study of T cell responses to AZD1222 COVID-19 vaccine. Method: immunoSEQ multiplex PCR; TCRdb's copy keeps in-frame clones and lacks some. The sample has tens of thousands of clones, about 90% seen once. Sequencing used peripheral blood, obtained on day 0 of AZD1222 vaccination. The receptors shown here come from an adult in good health. The CDR3 runs from the conserved cysteine through the conserved F or W. Fields, in order: J gene, clone size, D gene, V gene, CDR3 DNA, CDR3 protein. D genes are given only for firm matches. Rows may omit the clone size; those that give it use once, few, many or a size class.

TRBJ1-4 | once | TRBD1 | TRBV28 | TGTGCCAGTAGAACAGGGGTAAATAATGAAAAACTGTTTTTT | CASRTGVNNEKLFF
TRBJ1-6 | . | . | TRBV19 | TGTGCCAGTACAGAGTTGGGGGCGCAGAATTCACCCCTCCACTTT | CASTELGAQNSPLHF
TRBJ2-1 | . | TRBD2 | TRBV19 | TGTGCCAGTAGTTGGACTAGCGGAAGAAATGAGCAGTTCTTC | CASSWTSGRNEQFF
TRBJ1-5 | . | . | TRBV27 | TGTGCCAGCAGTGTCGGAGGTTCTCCGCAGCCCCAGCATTTT | CASSVGGSPQPQHF
TRBJ1-2 | . | . | TRBV28 | TGTGCCAGCATGGAGATCAGGGCGGGGTATGGCTACACCTTC | CASMEIRAGYGYTF
TRBJ1-2 | . | . | TRBV11-2 | TGTGCCAGCAGCTTAGATGAAGGGTTGCAGTTGAATGGCTACACCTTC | CASSLDEGLQLNGYTF
TRBJ1-2 | once | . | TRBV30 | TGTGCCTGGAGTGTTGGGGCCGGGCACTATGGCTACACCTTC | CAWSVGAGHYGYTF
TRBJ1-4 | . | . | TRBV4-1 | TGCGCCAGCAGCCCCAGAGGTGGCAGGGATAATGAAAAACTGTTTTTT | CASSPRGGRDNEKLFF
TRBJ2-4 | . | . | TRBV6-5 | TGTGCCAGCAGTTTAAGCGTTGTTCAGTACTTC | CASSLSVVQYF
TRBJ1-2 | . | . | TRBV19 | TGTGCCAGTAGTTTAGGGAGTTTTTTCTATGGCTACACCTTC | CASSLGSFFYGYTF
TRBJ1-4 | . | . | TRBV25-1 | TGTGCCAGCAGTCCACCCCATCCTACCGGGACCGAAAAACTGTTTTTT | CASSPPHPTGTEKLFF
TRBJ2-2 | . | TRBD1 | TRBV5-4 | TGTGCCAGCAGCTACCGGGACAGGGCCGGGGAGCTGTTTTTT | CASSYRDRAGELFF
TRBJ1-1 | . | . | TRBV7-9 | TGTGCCAGCAGCCCGTCGACAGCTGAAGCTTTCTTT | CASSPSTAEAFF
TRBJ2-7 | . | . | TRBV11-3 | TGTGCCAGCAGCCGAGGAGTGGGGGAACTCTACGAGCAGTACTTC | CASSRGVGELYEQYF
TRBJ1-2 | . | . | TRBV27 | TGTGCCAGCAGTTTATCGCGTTCAGACTCCTATGGCTACACCTTC | CASSLSRSDSYGYTF
TRBJ1-2 | . | . | TRBV19 | TGTGCCAGTAGTATTCTAGGAGGTGGCTACACCTTC | CASSILGGGYTF